These T cell receptor beta chains were read from a single sample in a study of shared clonotypes between healthy human individuals. Measured with immunoSEQ multiplex PCR; TCRdb has only the in-frame clones, and not every one. In the table there are about 2.4 million clones, over 85% of which are singletons. Sequencing was carried out using naive CD4+ T cells from PBMCs. The source is a man between 18 and 29 years old in good health. Some clones in this sample may be carry-over from other donors' samples. Both conserved end residues are part of each CDR3. The D gene is left open where the match is weak. For some rows the clone size is stated as once, few or many, or as a class when expanded; others skip it.

abundance	v_gene	d_gene	j_gene	CDR3aa	CDR3nt
-	TRBV2	TRBD2	TRBJ2-1	CASSVQRGSYNEQFF	TGTGCCAGCAGTGTACAGCGGGGCTCCTACAATGAGCAGTTCTTC
-	TRBV12-5	-	TRBJ1-5	CASGLVSGQPRNSNQPQHF	TGTGCTAGTGGTTTGGTAAGTGGACAGCCACGTAATAGCAATCAGCCCCAGCATTTT
-	TRBV6-5	TRBD1	TRBJ2-5	CASSDRGGETQYF	TGTGCCAGCAGCGACAGGGGGGGGGAGACCCAGTACTTC
-	TRBV28	-	TRBJ1-2	CASSLEAVENGYTF	TGTGCCAGCAGTCTCGAGGCAGTAGAGAATGGCTACACCTTC
few	TRBV25-1	-	TRBJ1-5	CASSESTRGNQPQHF	TGTGCCAGCAGTGAAAGTACTCGGGGCAATCAGCCCCAGCATTTT
-	TRBV5-4	TRBD2	TRBJ2-5	CASSFIAGGGETQYF	TGTGCCAGCAGCTTTATAGCGGGAGGGGGAGAGACCCAGTACTTC
-	TRBV19	-	TRBJ1-1	CASSIVDNTEAFF	TGTGCCAGTAGTATAGTAGATAACACTGAAGCTTTCTTT
-	TRBV11-2	-	TRBJ2-7	CASSLLRSGAYEQYF	TGTGCCAGCAGCTTACTCCGATCGGGGGCTTACGAGCAGTACTTC
-	TRBV18	TRBD1	TRBJ2-7	CASSALAGQGVYEQYF	TGTGCCAGCTCAGCCTTAGCGGGACAGGGGGTTTACGAGCAGTACTTC
-	TRBV28	-	TRBJ1-1	CASRLDRYTEAFF	TGTGCCAGCAGGCTAGACAGGTACACTGAAGCTTTCTTT
-	TRBV7-9	-	TRBJ1-4	CASSPRAAGWGEKLFF	TGTGCCAGCAGCCCCCGGGCTGCCGGCTGGGGTGAAAAACTGTTTTTT
-	TRBV20-1	-	TRBJ1-1	CSASLAEEAFF	TGCAGTGCTAGTCTGGCGGAGGAAGCTTTCTTT
-	TRBV6-1	TRBD1	TRBJ2-7	CASSDRGPGEQYF	TGTGCCAGCAGTGACAGGGGGCCGGGGGAGCAGTACTTC
-	TRBV4-1	-	TRBJ1-6	CASSQDRLNSPLHF	TGCGCCAGCAGCCAAGATCGGCTGAATTCACCCCTCCACTTT
-	TRBV28	TRBD2	TRBJ2-7	CASSVSKAGGPYEQYF	TGTGCCAGCAGTGTCTCTAAAGCGGGAGGGCCCTACGAGCAGTACTTC
-	TRBV5-1	TRBD1	TRBJ1-2	CASSTLEGARDGYTF	TGCGCCAGCAGCACCCTCGAGGGGGCTAGGGATGGCTACACCTTC
-	TRBV6-6	-	TRBJ2-3	CASSYSSREPDTQYF	TGTGCCAGCAGTTACTCGTCCCGGGAGCCAGATACGCAGTATTTT
-	TRBV5-1	TRBD2	TRBJ2-1	CASSLTSGSNEQFF	TGCGCCAGCAGCTTAACTAGCGGGAGCAATGAGCAGTTCTTC
once	TRBV19	-	TRBJ2-5	CASSIFGTLQETQYF	TGTGCCAGTAGTATTTTTGGGACCTTACAAGAGACCCAGTACTTC
-	TRBV4-1	TRBD1	TRBJ1-1	CASSQDGAGGNTEAFF	TGCGCCAGCAGCCAAGATGGGGCAGGGGGAAACACTGAAGCTTTCTTT
-	TRBV12-5	-	TRBJ1-2	CASGNTGNYGYTF	TGTGCTAGTGGAAATACAGGGAACTATGGCTACACCTTC
-	TRBV15	-	TRBJ1-3	CATSRGGSSGNTIYF	TGTGCCACCAGCAGAGGGGGCAGCTCTGGAAACACCATATATTTT